Below, 29 T cell receptor beta chains from the same sample are listed, as sequenced in a study of T cell repertoires in cytomegalovirus infection. TCRdb re-analysed the reads in MiXCR, keeping a single row per CDR3 protein. Of 100,000 to 150,000 distinct CDR3 sequences detected, about 31% appear once; the ten largest clones hold roughly 50%. What these receptors recognize is not known. Sequencing used CD8+ T cells from cultured PBMCs, obtained from culture after CMV antigen stimulation. All receptors come from a human donor in good health (CMV status not recorded). Some clones in this sample may be carry-over from other donors' samples.

The sample holds a few counts of this clonotype. The CDR3 spells CASSQERSYEQYF. CDR3 DNA: TGCGCCAGCAGCCAAGAAAGATCCTACGAGCAGTACTTC. The chain couples TRBV4-3 to TRBJ2-7; D gene ambiguous. The CDR3 has 13 amino acids. Deletions cut 0 bases from V and 1 base from J, with 4 bases between. In germline, CDR1 is LGHNA, CDR2 YSLEER.

This chain connects TRBV4-1 to TRBJ2-3; D uncertain. V was clipped by 0 bases and J by 3 bases, with 19 bases between them. The CDR3 totals 18 residues. Germline CDR1 is MGHRA and CDR2 is YSYEKL. The CDR3 DNA reads as TGCGCCAGCAGCCAAGATCTTTTCACGGGCCACGAGACAGATACGCAGTATTTT. Its translation: CASSQDLFTGHETDTQYF.

V and J are TRBV20-1 and TRBJ2-5; no reliable D call. Trimming took off 3 bases at V and 5 bases at J, with 13 bases between the two ends. This CDR3 has 13 residues. Germline CDR1 DFQATT, CDR2 SNEGSKA (reference sequence). This CDR3 reads CSASPQGWETQYF. The CDR3 DNA is TGCAGTGCTAGCCCCCAAGGGTGGGAGACCCAGTACTTC.

In this sample, this clonotype turned up many times. V gene TRBV7-2 combines with J gene TRBJ2-7; 8 bases line up with TRBD2. The CDR3 is 15 residues long. Germline assignment: CDR1 SGHTA and CDR2 FQGNSA. Trimming took 5 bases from V and 2 from J; bases not matched to a gene: 8. CDR3 protein: CASSQAGARTYEQYF. Written as DNA, the CDR3 is TGTGCCAGCAGCCAAGCGGGGGCCCGAACCTACGAGCAGTACTTC.

The rearrangement links TRBV19 to TRBJ1-1, with 8 nucleotides matching TRBD1. Losses at the gene ends were 5 bases for V and 0 bases for J; bases not matched to a gene: 17. The CDR3 has 19 amino acids. Germline V gives CDR1 LNHDA, CDR2 SQIVND (reference sequence). The CDR3 region has the DNA TGTGCCAGTAGTGTACCGAACCGGGACAGGAGCGCGATGAACACTGAAGCTTTCTTT. It encodes CASSVPNRDRSAMNTEAFF.

This chain connects TRBV7-9 to TRBJ2-1; D is ambiguous. The V end lost 5 bases, the J end lost 8 bases, and 16 bases lay between the germline ends. Germline V gives CDR1 SEHNR, CDR2 FQNEAQ (reference sequence). The CDR3 length is 14 residues. CDR3 sequence reads: CASSPSTSIDEQFF. The CDR3 nucleotides read TGTGCCAGCAGCCCAAGCACAAGTATCGATGAGCAGTTCTTC.

V gene TRBV29-1 combines with J gene TRBJ1-2; D unresolved. Trimming left V 2 bases short and J 2 bases short, with 9 bases between. This CDR3 spans 13 amino acids. Germline lookup yields CDR1 SQVTM and CDR2 ANQGSEA. The CDR3 here is CSVEHTENYGYTF. The DNA for the CDR3 is TGCAGCGTTGAACATACCGAAAACTATGGCTACACCTTC.

This clonotype came up a few times. The chain employs TRBV28 and TRBJ2-3; D is undetermined. In germline, CDR1 is MDHEN, CDR2 SYDVKM. Between the trimmed V and J ends, which lost 6 bases and 0 bases, there was a span of 22 bases. The CDR3 extends over 18 amino acids. The CDR3 sequence: CASSLDPNPDTSTDTQYF. CDR3 DNA sequence: TGTGCCAGCAGCCTAGACCCGAACCCGGATACTAGCACAGATACGCAGTATTTT.

The chain employs TRBV12-3 or TRBV12-4 and TRBJ2-3, with D perhaps matching TRBD1 (6 bases). This CDR3 is 14 amino acids long. V lost 6 bases to trimming and J lost 1 base, with 11 bases between them. The CDR3 loop is CASSAGGGTDTQYF. CDR3 nucleotide sequence: TGTGCCAGCAGCGCTGGGGGCGGCACAGATACGCAGTATTTT.

This clonotype turned up a few times. The V call is TRBV6-6, the J call TRBJ2-1, with 11 positions matching TRBD1. The length of the CDR3 is 15 residues. Losses at the gene ends were 5 bases for V and 8 bases for J; bases not matched to a gene: 8. The V gene's germline CDR1 is MNHNY and CDR2 SVGAGI (reference sequence). The CDR3 nucleotides read TGTGCCAGCAGTGGACAGGGGGCGATTATGTATGAGCAGTTCTTC. Residues: CASSGQGAIMYEQFF.

J is TRBJ2-3 and V is TRBV5-6; D gene uncertain. Per germline, CDR1 SGHDT and CDR2 YYEEEE. The CDR3 covers 12 residues. V was cut by 1 base and J by 4 bases, with 4 bases left in between. The CDR3 spells CASSLLSDTQYF. In DNA, the CDR3 is TGTGCCAGCAGCTTGCTTTCAGATACGCAGTATTTT.

This clonotype was detected only once. The chain has TRBV9 and TRBJ2-5, with 9 bases lining up with TRBD2. Germline V lookup: CDR1 SGDLS, CDR2 YYNGEE. V lost 4 bases, J lost 3 bases, and 4 bases stayed unmatched. This CDR3 comprises 14 residues. CDR3 in amino acids: CASSLRLAEETQYF. The CDR3 DNA is TGTGCCAGCAGCTTACGACTAGCGGAAGAGACCCAGTACTTC.

The chain uses TRBV12-3 or TRBV12-4 and TRBJ1-5; D unresolved. The CDR3 covers 13 residues. V was cut by 3 bases and J by 6 bases, with 9 bases left in between. The CDR3 is CASSFGVGQPQHF. DNA of the CDR3: TGTGCCAGCAGTTTCGGGGTAGGTCAGCCCCAGCATTTT.

This clonotype was detected only once. V and J are TRBV12-3 or TRBV12-4 and TRBJ2-2, with D possibly being TRBD2 (6 bases). The V gene lost 7 bases and the J gene lost 4 bases, with 22 bases spanning the gap. There are 17 residues in the CDR3. The CDR3 spells CASTLGGEVLSTGELFF. In DNA form, the CDR3 reads TGTGCCAGCACTTTGGGCGGGGAGGTCCTAAGCACCGGGGAGCTGTTTTTT.

This chain connects TRBV27 to TRBJ1-2, with TRBD1 identical over 11 bases. Germline CDR1 and CDR2: MNHEY and SMNVEV (reference sequence). The CDR3 extends over 16 amino acids. The ends lost 6 bases at V and 3 bases at J; junction bases unmatched: 9. The CDR3 sequence: CASSPGQGASDYGYTF. In DNA, the CDR3 is TGTGCCAGCAGCCCCGGACAGGGGGCATCGGACTATGGCTACACCTTC.

This clonotype has ten or more counts. V usage is TRBV7-6 and J usage is TRBJ2-1; D gene unclear. This CDR3 is 12 amino acids long. CDR1 and CDR2 from the germline V gene are SGHVS and FNYEAQ. With 3 bases removed from V and 2 bases from J, the gap between germline ends came to 2 bases. CDR3 amino acids: CASSLTYNEQFF. In nucleotides, the CDR3 is TGTGCCAGCAGCTTGACCTACAATGAGCAGTTCTTC.

The chain links TRBV5-1 to TRBJ2-7; D call uncertain. The CDR3 is made up of 15 amino acids. V lost 3 bases and J lost 1, with 14 bases in between. The germline V gene encodes CDR1 SGHRS and CDR2 YFSETQ. The CDR3 reads CASSSDMRQSYEQYF. CDR3 nucleotide sequence: TGCGCCAGCAGCTCTGACATGAGGCAATCCTACGAGCAGTACTTC.

This clonotype has a count of ten or more. V gene TRBV9 combines with J gene TRBJ2-2, with no clear D. CDR1 and CDR2 from the germline V gene are SGDLS and YYNGEE. CDR3 length: 12 amino acids. V was pared by 4 bases and J by 0 bases, with 1 base between. The CDR3 DNA is TGTGCCAGCAGCCCGAACACCGGGGAGCTGTTTTTT. Translation gives CASSPNTGELFF.

This clonotype appeared a few times. The gene calls are TRBV3-1 and TRBJ2-2; D unclear. Germline V gives CDR1 LGHDT, CDR2 YNNKEL (reference sequence). Trimming took off 10 bases at V and 5 bases at J, with 11 bases between the two ends. There are 12 residues in the CDR3. The CDR3 is CATVGQTGELFF. The CDR3 region has the DNA TGTGCCACCGTAGGTCAGACCGGGGAGCTGTTTTTT. The full variable domain, in which reference TRBV3-1 and TRBJ2-2 provide the parts outside the CDR3, is DTAVSQTPKYLVTQMGNDKSIKCEQNLGHDTMYWYKQDSKKFLKIMFSYNNKELIINETVPNRFSPKSPDKAHLNLHINSLELGDSAVYFCATVGQTGELFFGEGSRLTVL.

The chain is built from TRBV11-2 and TRBJ2-5; 7 nucleotides agree with TRBD1. V was pared by 5 bases and J by 1 base, with 10 bases of the junction left unmatched. The CDR3 is 16 amino acids. The germline V gene has CDR1 SGHAT and CDR2 FQNNGV. The CDR3: CASSPGTVVLQETQYF. CDR3 DNA sequence: TGTGCCAGCAGCCCCGGGACAGTAGTCCTCCAAGAGACCCAGTACTTC.

The chain uses TRBV6-2 or TRBV6-3 and TRBJ2-1; D gene ambiguous. CDR1 is MNHEY and CDR2 is SVGEGT in the germline V gene. The V end was cut by 2 bases, the J end by 2 bases, with 10 bases between. This CDR3 is 15 amino acids long. The CDR3 is CASSYAHEPYNEQFF. For the CDR3, the DNA is TGTGCCAGCAGTTACGCCCATGAACCCTACAATGAGCAGTTCTTC.

The V gene is TRBV10-3, the J gene TRBJ2-7; the match to TRBD1 covers 7 bases. The ends lost 3 bases at V and 0 bases at J; junction bases unmatched: 2. The length of the CDR3 is 14 residues. Per germline, CDR1 ENHRY and CDR2 SYGVKD. For the CDR3, the DNA is TGTGCCATCAGTGAACAGGGGAGCTCCTACGAGCAGTACTTC. Protein product: CAISEQGSSYEQYF.

The count of this clonotype is one. The chain recombines TRBV7-1 with TRBJ2-3; D is undetermined. TRBV7-1 is classed as an ORF, of uncertain function. Trimming cost V 6 bases and J 3 bases, with 13 bases left between them. CDR3 length equals 14 residues. CDR3 sequence (DNA): TGTGCCAGCAGGGCCCCGGCAGGAACAGATACGCAGTATTTT. Translating gives CASRAPAGTDTQYF.

The V gene is TRBV6-1, the J gene TRBJ2-1, with D perhaps matching TRBD2 (6 bases). The germline gives CDR1 MNHNS, CDR2 SASEGT. The ends were cut back, 8 bases at V and 0 bases at J, with 14 bases in the middle. This CDR3 spans 15 amino acids. The CDR3 DNA reads as TGTGCCAGCCCCGTGGAGGGAGGCTCCTACAATGAGCAGTTCTTC. As protein: CASPVEGGSYNEQFF.

This clonotype was observed a few times. The chain joins TRBV27 to TRBJ2-3; D is ambiguous. This CDR3 spans 11 amino acids. CDR1 and CDR2 (germline): MNHEY, SMNVEV (reference sequence). The V end lost 2 bases, the J end lost 7 bases, and 4 bases lay between the germline ends. CDR3 in DNA: TGTGCCAGCAGTTTAGGGAATACGCAGTATTTT. It is translated as CASSLGNTQYF.

This clonotype was found many times. The rearrangement links TRBV19 to TRBJ2-5; no clear D gene. The germline V gene has CDR1 LNHDA and CDR2 SQIVND (reference sequence). The length of the CDR3 is 15 residues. The ends were cut back, 1 base at V and 4 bases at J, with 13 bases in the middle. The CDR3 DNA is TGTGCCAGTAGTATAGCCAGCCAGTACGGAGAGACCCAGTACTTC. Residues: CASSIASQYGETQYF.

In this sample, this clonotype turned up a few times. The chain is built from TRBV27 and TRBJ2-5; no firm D call. Germline V gives CDR1 MNHEY, CDR2 SMNVEV (reference sequence). V gave up 2 bases and J gave up 5 bases, with 12 bases separating them. The CDR3 length is 14 residues. The CDR3 DNA is TGTGCCAGCAGTTTAGGCTATCTGGGGGAGACCCAGTACTTC. As protein: CASSLGYLGETQYF.

The V gene is TRBV4-1, the J gene TRBJ1-2, with D maybe TRBD1 (6 bases). The V gene lost 4 bases and the J gene lost 0 bases, with 15 bases spanning the gap. Germline V gene lookup returns CDR1 MGHRA and CDR2 YSYEKL. CDR3 length equals 16 residues. The CDR3, as DNA: TGCGCCAGCAGCCCCCGGAGGACAGCCTCTAACTATGGCTACACCTTC. Protein product: CASSPRRTASNYGYTF.

The chain carries TRBV20-1 and TRBJ2-3, with D possibly being TRBD1 (6 bases). V was shortened by 1 base and J by 2 bases, with 25 bases between the two germline ends. Per the germline V gene, CDR1 is DFQATT and CDR2 is SNEGSKA (reference sequence). The CDR3 has 19 amino acids. CDR3: CSARGFGLGPGAYTDTQYF. CDR3 coding DNA: TGCAGTGCTAGAGGGTTCGGGCTTGGGCCAGGGGCGTACACAGATACGCAGTATTTT.